The clone carrying this T cell receptor beta chain was found once. Authors' processing steps: Reference gene primer amplification gave nucleated cell count estimates. The method was immunoSEQ multiplex PCR; TCRdb's version includes in-frame clones alone and lacks a portion of them. Clonal size and the V and J genes are those of that table, whereas D and trimming came from the DNA. Altogether around 100,000 clones are present, about 85% being singletons, with the ten largest covering around 2%. This specimen comes from a study of blood T cell repertoires in COVID-19. The sample consisted of peripheral blood. The receptor comes from a woman between 70 and 85 years old with active or convalescent COVID-19.

CDR3 sequence (DNA): TGTGCCAGCAGCTTGCGGGACTCCTATACGCAGTATTTT. As protein: CASSLRDSYTQYF. The V gene is TRBV11-3, the J gene TRBJ2-3, with D possibly matching TRBD2 (6 bases). Germline loops: CDR1 SGHNT, CDR2 YENEEA. The CDR3 extends over 13 amino acids. Trimming took off 3 bases at V and 7 bases at J, with 11 bases between the two ends.